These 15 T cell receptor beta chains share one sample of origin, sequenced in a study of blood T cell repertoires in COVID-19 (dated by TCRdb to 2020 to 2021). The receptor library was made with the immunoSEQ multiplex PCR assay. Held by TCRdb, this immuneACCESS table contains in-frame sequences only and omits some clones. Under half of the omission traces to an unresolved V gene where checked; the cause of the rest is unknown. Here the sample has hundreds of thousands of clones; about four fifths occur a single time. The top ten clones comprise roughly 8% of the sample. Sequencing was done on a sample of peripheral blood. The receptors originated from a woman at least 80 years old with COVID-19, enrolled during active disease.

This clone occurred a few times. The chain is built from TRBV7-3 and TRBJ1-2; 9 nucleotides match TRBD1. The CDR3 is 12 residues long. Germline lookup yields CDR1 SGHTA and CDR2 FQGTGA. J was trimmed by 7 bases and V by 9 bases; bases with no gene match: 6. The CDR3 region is CARVGTGPGYTF. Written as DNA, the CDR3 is TGTGCCAGGGTCGGGACAGGGCCTGGCTACACCTTC.

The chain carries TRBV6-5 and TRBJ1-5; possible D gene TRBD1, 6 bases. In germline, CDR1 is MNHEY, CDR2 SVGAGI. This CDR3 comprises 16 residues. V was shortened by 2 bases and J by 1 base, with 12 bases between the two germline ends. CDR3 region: CASSYRSGASNQPQHF. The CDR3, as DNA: TGTGCCAGCAGTTACCGGTCAGGGGCCAGCAATCAGCCCCAGCATTTT.

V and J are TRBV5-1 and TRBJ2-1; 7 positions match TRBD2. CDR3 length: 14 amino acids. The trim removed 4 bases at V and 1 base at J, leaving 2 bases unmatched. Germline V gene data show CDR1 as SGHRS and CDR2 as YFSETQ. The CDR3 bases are TGCGCCAGCAGCCTAGCGGAATCCTACAATGAGCAGTTCTTC. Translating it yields CASSLAESYNEQFF.

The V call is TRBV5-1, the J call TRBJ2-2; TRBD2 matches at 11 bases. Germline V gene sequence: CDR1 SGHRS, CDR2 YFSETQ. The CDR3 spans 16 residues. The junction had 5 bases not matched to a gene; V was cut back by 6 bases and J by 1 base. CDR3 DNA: TGCGCCAGCACCTCGACTAGCGGGGTGAACACCGGGGAGCTGTTTTTT. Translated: CASTSTSGVNTGELFF.

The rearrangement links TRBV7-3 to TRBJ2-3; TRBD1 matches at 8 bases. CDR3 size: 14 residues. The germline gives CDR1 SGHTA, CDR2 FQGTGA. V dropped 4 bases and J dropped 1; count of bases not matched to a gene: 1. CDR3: CASSSQGGTDTQYF. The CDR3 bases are TGTGCCAGCAGCTCACAGGGGGGCACAGATACGCAGTATTTT.

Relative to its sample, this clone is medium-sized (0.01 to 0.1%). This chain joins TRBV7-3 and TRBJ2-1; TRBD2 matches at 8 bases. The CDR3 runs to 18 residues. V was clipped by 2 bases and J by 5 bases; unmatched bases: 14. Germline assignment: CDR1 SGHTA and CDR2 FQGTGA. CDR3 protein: CASSLFPPSAGGNNEQFF. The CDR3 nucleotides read TGTGCCAGCAGCTTATTCCCCCCCTCGGCGGGAGGTAACAATGAGCAGTTCTTC.

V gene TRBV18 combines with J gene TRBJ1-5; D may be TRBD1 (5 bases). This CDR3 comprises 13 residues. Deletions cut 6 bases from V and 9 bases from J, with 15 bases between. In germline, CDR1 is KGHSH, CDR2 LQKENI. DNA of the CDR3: TGTGCCAGCTCTCCAGACAGCCGCGGGCCCCAGCATTTT. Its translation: CASSPDSRGPQHF.

This CDR3 reads CSVGPGETQYF. CDR3 DNA: TGCAGCGTTGGCCCGGGGGAGACCCAGTACTTC. The gene calls are TRBV29-1 and TRBJ2-5, with D maybe TRBD2 (5 bases). The V gene's germline CDR1 is SQVTM and CDR2 ANQGSEA. The CDR3 sequence is 11 residues long. Trimming shortened V by 4 bases and J by 5 bases, and 8 bases separated the two germline ends.

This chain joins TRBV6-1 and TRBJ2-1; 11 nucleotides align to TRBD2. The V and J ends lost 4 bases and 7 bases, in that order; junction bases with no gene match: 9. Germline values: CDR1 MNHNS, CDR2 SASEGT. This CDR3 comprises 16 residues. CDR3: CASSGRRLAGGNEQFF. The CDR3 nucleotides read TGTGCCAGCAGTGGTCGGCGGCTAGCGGGGGGAAATGAGCAGTTCTTC.

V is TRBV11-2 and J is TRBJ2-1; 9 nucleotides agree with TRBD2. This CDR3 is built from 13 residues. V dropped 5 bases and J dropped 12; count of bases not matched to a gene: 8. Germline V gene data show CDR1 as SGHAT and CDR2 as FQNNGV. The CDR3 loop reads CASSLGLAGVQFF. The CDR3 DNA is TGTGCCAGCAGCCTGGGACTAGCAGGCGTGCAGTTCTTC. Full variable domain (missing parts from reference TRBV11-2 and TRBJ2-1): EAGVAQSPRYKIIEKRQSVAFWCNPISGHATLYWYQQILGQGPKLLIQFQNNGVVDDSQLPKDRFSAERLKGVDSTLKIQPAKLEDSAVYLCASSLGLAGVQFFGPGTRLTVL.

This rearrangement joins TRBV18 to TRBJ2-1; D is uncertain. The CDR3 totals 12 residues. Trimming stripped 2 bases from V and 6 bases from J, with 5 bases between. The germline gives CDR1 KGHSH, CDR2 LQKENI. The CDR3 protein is CASSPVGNEQFF. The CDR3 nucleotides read TGTGCCAGCTCACCAGTCGGCAATGAGCAGTTCTTC.

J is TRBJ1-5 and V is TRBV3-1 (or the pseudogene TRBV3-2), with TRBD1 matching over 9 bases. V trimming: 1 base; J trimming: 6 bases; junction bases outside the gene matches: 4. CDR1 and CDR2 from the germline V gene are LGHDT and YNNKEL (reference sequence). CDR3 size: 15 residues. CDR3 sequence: CASSQGETGGQPQHF. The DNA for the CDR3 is TGTGCCAGCAGCCAAGGAGAGACAGGGGGTCAGCCCCAGCATTTT.

CDR3 protein: CASSDTSGGWDEQFF. CDR3 nucleotide sequence: TGTGCCAGCAGCGACACTTCCGGGGGTTGGGATGAGCAGTTCTTC. The chain joins TRBV7-3 to TRBJ2-1, with a tentative D call TRBD2 (6 bases). There are 15 residues in the CDR3. V was trimmed by 5 bases and J by 8 bases, leaving 19 bases between them. Germline CDR1 is SGHTA and CDR2 is FQGTGA.

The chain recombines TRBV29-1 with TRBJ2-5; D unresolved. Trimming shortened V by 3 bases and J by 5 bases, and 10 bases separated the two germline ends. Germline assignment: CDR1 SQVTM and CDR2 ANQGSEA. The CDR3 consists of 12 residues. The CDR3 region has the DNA TGCAGCGTTGACGATCCTAAGGAGACCCAGTACTTC. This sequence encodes CSVDDPKETQYF.

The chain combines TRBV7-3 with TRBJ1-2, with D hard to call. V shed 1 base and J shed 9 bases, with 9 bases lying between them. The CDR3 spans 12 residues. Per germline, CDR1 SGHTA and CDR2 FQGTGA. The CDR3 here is CASSLIGESYTF. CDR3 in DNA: TGTGCCAGCAGCTTAATCGGTGAGAGCTACACCTTC.